The clone carrying this T cell receptor beta chain was detected many times. Germline CDR1 and CDR2: DFQATT and SNEGSKA (reference sequence). V lost 5 bases and J lost 2, with 7 bases in between. The CDR3 is made up of 12 amino acids. For repertoire sequencing, the TCR beta CDR3 regions were amplified from RNA transcripts. HTBI-primed RT-PCR formed the first round, and a multiplex PCR formed the second. MiXCR was run by TCRdb on the multiplex PCR reads, yielding one entry per CDR3 protein. The sample holds 300,000 to 400,000 distinct CDR3 sequences, roughly 15% seen once. This entry belongs to a study of Graves' ophthalmopathy and Graves' hyperthyroidism. Ophthalmopathy-affected donors exhibited moderate-to-severe activity, CAS ≥3, NOSPECS ≥4, and duration under 3 months. In this cohort, patients with other autoimmune diseases, uncontrolled infections, pregnancy or lactation were excluded.

The sample taken for sequencing was peripheral blood. This clonotype originated in an adult man with Graves' ophthalmopathy. This chain connects TRBV20-1 to TRBJ1-5; D is unresolved. The CDR3 protein is CSAAWGNQPQHF. The CDR3 DNA reads as TGCAGTGCTGCTTGGGGCAATCAGCCCCAGCATTTT.